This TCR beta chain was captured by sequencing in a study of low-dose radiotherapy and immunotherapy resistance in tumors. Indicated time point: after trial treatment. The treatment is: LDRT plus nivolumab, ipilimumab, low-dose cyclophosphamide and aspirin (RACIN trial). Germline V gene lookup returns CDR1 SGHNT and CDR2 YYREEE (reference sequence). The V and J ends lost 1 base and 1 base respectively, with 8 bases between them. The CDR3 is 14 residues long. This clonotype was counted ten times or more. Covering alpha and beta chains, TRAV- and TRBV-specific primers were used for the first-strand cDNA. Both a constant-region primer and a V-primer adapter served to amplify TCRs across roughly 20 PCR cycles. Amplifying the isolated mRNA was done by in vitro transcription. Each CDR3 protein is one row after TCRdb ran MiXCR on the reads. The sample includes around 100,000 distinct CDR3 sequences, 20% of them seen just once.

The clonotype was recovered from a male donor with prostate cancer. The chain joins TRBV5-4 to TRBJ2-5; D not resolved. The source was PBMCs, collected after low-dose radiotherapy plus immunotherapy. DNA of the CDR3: TGTGCCAGCAGCTTGTCCCGGGTCCAAGAGACCCAGTACTTC. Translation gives CASSLSRVQETQYF.